Sequencing of this T cell receptor (delta chain) was carried out in a study of gamma-delta T cells after stem cell transplantation. J gave up 0 bases and V 2 bases, and 7 bases lay outside the gene matches. Per germline, CDR1 GEAIGNYY and CDR2 EKD. The CDR3 runs to 16 residues. By sample share, this clone is medium-sized. This same CDR3 is encoded by further DNA sequences in the sample. TCRdb re-identified clones in the RT-PCR reads via CATT. The data contain over 2,500 delta-chain clones, 21% of them singletons. Sequencing was carried out using gamma-delta T cells. This receptor was obtained from a human donor. It is not recorded whose cells these are; they may come from a transplant donor. V gene TRDV2 combines with J gene TRDJ1; TRDD3 matches 8 bases. The CDR3 loop reads CACDILTGGHTDKLIF. In nucleotides, the CDR3 is TGTGCCTGTGACATTCTGACTGGGGGTCACACCGATAAACTCATCTTT.